The 10 T cell receptor beta chains presented below share a single source sample, sequenced in a study of cytomegalovirus exposure and HLA in healthy donors. Profiling relied on immunoSEQ multiplex PCR, and the TCRdb table lists in-frame clones only, not all of them. Of 100,000 to 150,000 clones in the sample, 75% to 90% were seen once. Sequencing was performed on PBMCs. The receptors come from a woman aged 18-35 years in good health and CMV-seronegative.

The chain joins TRBV19 to TRBJ1-1; 8 nucleotides line up with TRBD1. CDR1 LNHDA and CDR2 SQIVND come from the germline V gene (reference sequence). V trimming: 5 bases; J trimming: 7 bases; junction bases outside the gene matches: 6. This CDR3 is 13 amino acids long. CDR3 region: CASSSTTGGEAFF. The CDR3 DNA sequence: TGTGCCAGTAGTTCAACAACAGGGGGTGAAGCTTTCTTT.

The genes are TRBV5-1 and TRBJ2-7; 12 positions agree with TRBD1. Trimming removed 0 bases from V and 3 bases from J; junction bases left unmatched: 7. The CDR3 has 17 amino acids. Germline assignment: CDR1 SGHRS and CDR2 YFSETQ. In nucleotides, the CDR3 is TGCGCCAGCAGCTTGGGCGGCGGGGACAGGGGGCTCTACGAGCAGTACTTC. It yields the protein CASSLGGGDRGLYEQYF.

The chain couples TRBV10-1 to TRBJ2-7, with TRBD2 matching over 12 bases. With V trimmed by 2 bases and J by 5 bases, 7 bases remained unmatched. The CDR3 covers 16 residues. Germline values: CDR1 WNHNN, CDR2 SYGVQD (reference sequence). CDR3 coding DNA: TGCGCCAGCAGTGAGACCCTAGCGGGGGGGCCCGACGAGCAGTACTTC. Its translation is CASSETLAGGPDEQYF.

This clone was picked up a small number of times. The gene calls are TRBV5-1 and TRBJ2-7; TRBD1 agrees at 9 bases. J gave up 7 bases and V 4 bases, and 9 bases lay outside the gene matches. Germline CDR1 is SGHRS and CDR2 is YFSETQ. There are 14 residues in the CDR3. CDR3 protein: CASSTGTGSGEQYF. The CDR3 DNA reads as TGCGCCAGCAGCACAGGGACAGGGAGCGGAGAGCAGTACTTC.

The CDR3 nucleotides read TGTGCCAGTAGGGGCCAAGACGCGGGAAACTATGGCTACACCTTC. This translates into CASRGQDAGNYGYTF. This rearrangement joins TRBV19 to TRBJ1-2; D remains ambiguous. The V gene's germline CDR1 is LNHDA and CDR2 SQIVND (reference sequence). Trimming left V 6 bases short and J 2 bases short, with 16 bases between. The CDR3 runs 15 residues.

The gene calls are TRBV18 and TRBJ2-7; D is unresolved. The V end lost 3 bases, the J end lost 3 bases, and 15 bases lay between the germline ends. Germline V gene data show CDR1 as KGHSH and CDR2 as LQKENI. This CDR3 spans 15 amino acids. CDR3 DNA: TGTGCCAGCTCACCTCGTAAGATTATCGGCTACGAGCAGTACTTC. This encodes CASSPRKIIGYEQYF.

This chain links TRBV4-1 with TRBJ1-2, with D uncertain. Germline-derived CDR1 and CDR2 are MGHRA and YSYEKL. V was shortened by 4 bases and J by 7 bases, with 7 bases between the two germline ends. This CDR3 region has 11 residues. For the CDR3, the DNA is TGCGCCAGCAGCCTATCCGGTGGCTACACCTTC. It specifies CASSLSGGYTF.

The chain employs TRBV4-1 and TRBJ2-7; the match to TRBD2 covers 9 bases. Trimming cost V 1 base and J 7 bases; bases outside gene matches: 11. This CDR3 is built from 16 residues. The germline CDR1 and CDR2 sequences are MGHRA and YSYEKL. The CDR3 DNA reads TGCGCCAGCAGCCAAGTTGTCGTAGCGGGGGTTGGAGAGCAGTACTTC. Its protein is CASSQVVVAGVGEQYF.

The chain combines TRBV19 with TRBJ2-1; 8 bases match TRBD1. The ends lost 3 bases at V and 5 bases at J; junction bases unmatched: 9. Germline V gene data show CDR1 as LNHDA and CDR2 as SQIVND (reference sequence). The CDR3 has 16 residues. The CDR3 DNA follows: TGTGCCAGTAGTATTTTCGGCAGGGGGCCTCACAATGAGCAGTTCTTC. Amino acid sequence: CASSIFGRGPHNEQFF.

This clone was detected many times. V is TRBV7-9 and J is TRBJ1-2; the match to TRBD1 covers 9 bases. CDR1 and CDR2 from the germline V gene are SEHNR and FQNEAQ (reference sequence). The junction had 7 bases not matched to a gene; V was cut back by 4 bases and J by 7 bases. The CDR3 extends over 14 amino acids. The CDR3 coding sequence is TGTGCCAGCAGCTCCCCGACAGGGGGAGGTGGCTACACCTTC. Protein product: CASSSPTGGGGYTF.